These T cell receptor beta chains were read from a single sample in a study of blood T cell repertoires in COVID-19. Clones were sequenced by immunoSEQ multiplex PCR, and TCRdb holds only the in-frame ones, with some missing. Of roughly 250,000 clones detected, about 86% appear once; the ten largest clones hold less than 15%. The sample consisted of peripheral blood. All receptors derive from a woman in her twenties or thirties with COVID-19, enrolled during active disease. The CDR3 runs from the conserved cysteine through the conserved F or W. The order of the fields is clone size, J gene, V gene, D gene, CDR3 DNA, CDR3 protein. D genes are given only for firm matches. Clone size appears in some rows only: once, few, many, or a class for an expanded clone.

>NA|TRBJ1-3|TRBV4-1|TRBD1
TGCGCCAGCAGCCAAGGCGTGACAGGGGGCTCTGGAAACACCATATATTTT
CASSQGVTGGSGNTIYF
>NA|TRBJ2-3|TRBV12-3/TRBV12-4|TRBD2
TGTGCCAGCAGTGGGACTACAAGGGATACGCAGTATTTT
CASSGTTRDTQYF
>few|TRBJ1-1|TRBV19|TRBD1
TGTGCCAGTAGAGACAGGGAGAGGACTGAAGCTTTCTTT
CASRDRERTEAFF
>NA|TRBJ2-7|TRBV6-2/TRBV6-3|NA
TGTGCCAGCAGTTATCTGGTAACAGGGCCCACCTACGAGCAGTACTTC
CASSYLVTGPTYEQYF
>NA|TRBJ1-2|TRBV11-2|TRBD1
TGTGCCAGCAGCTTACAGGGGGCAGAAGGCTACACCTTC
CASSLQGAEGYTF
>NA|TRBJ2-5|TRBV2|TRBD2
TGTGCCAGCTGCGAGCGGGGGGGCGTGAAGACCCAGTACTTC
CASCERGGVKTQYF
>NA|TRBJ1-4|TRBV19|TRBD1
TGTGCCAGTAGCCCGGGACAGGGCCGAGAAAAACTGTTTTTT
CASSPGQGREKLFF
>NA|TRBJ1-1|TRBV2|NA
TGTGCCAGCAGCGAACAGGGTCAGGCAGCTTTCTTT
CASSEQGQAAFF
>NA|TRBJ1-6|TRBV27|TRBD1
TGTGCCAGCAGTTTAATGTCAGGGGGCTACTCACCCCTCCACTTT
CASSLMSGGYSPLHF
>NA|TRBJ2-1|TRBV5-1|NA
TGCGCCAGCAGCATACAGCAATACAATGAGCAGTTCTTC
CASSIQQYNEQFF
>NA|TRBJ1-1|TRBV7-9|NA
TGTGCCAGCTTGGGAGGCACTGAAGCTTTCTTT
CASLGGTEAFF
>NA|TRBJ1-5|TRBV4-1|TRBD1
TGCGCCAGCAGCTTGACAGGGGGATACAGCAATCAGCCCCAGCATTTT
CASSLTGGYSNQPQHF